This is a list of T cell receptor beta chains from one sample in a study of graft-versus-host responses after intestinal transplantation. Assay: immunoSEQ multiplex PCR; the TCRdb copy retains only in-frame clones and omits some. The sample contains some 8,200 clones, around 74% of which appear only once. The sequenced sample was ileum tissue, obtained approximately 230 days after intestinal transplant. The receptors were sampled from a human patient who received an intestinal transplant, so some T cells may come from the graft donor. CDR3s include the opening cysteine and the closing phenylalanine or tryptophan. D genes are given only for firm matches. Part of the rows lack a size; the others show once, few, many or a class for expanded clones.

d_call j_call v_call clone_size cdr3_length cdr3_aa cdr3_nt
NA TRBJ1-1 TRBV7-2 once 15 CASSSILQVATEAFF TGTGCCAGCAGCTCAATTTTACAGGTGGCGACTGAAGCTTTCTTT
TRBD2 TRBJ2-5 TRBV27 NA 16 CASSQTSGRGEETQYF TGTGCCAGCAGCCAAACTAGCGGGAGGGGTGAGGAGACCCAGTACTTC
NA TRBJ2-7 TRBV19 NA 13 CASSKPPGDEQYF TGTGCCAGTAGTAAACCCCCCGGTGACGAGCAGTACTTC
NA TRBJ2-7 TRBV29-1 NA 13 CSVVQDSSYEQYF TGCAGCGTTGTTCAGGACAGCTCCTACGAGCAGTACTTC
TRBD2 TRBJ2-7 TRBV9 NA 14 CASSVDLAGYEQYF TGTGCCAGCAGCGTAGACCTAGCGGGGTACGAGCAGTACTTC
NA TRBJ2-1 TRBV30 NA 16 CAWSRGTLRLRNEQFF TGTGCCTGGAGCCGTGGGACACTCCGCCTTCGGAATGAGCAGTTCTTC
NA TRBJ2-1 TRBV5-1 NA 17 CASSLGPIGSEYNEQFF TGCGCCAGCAGCTTGGGGCCTATCGGGAGCGAGTACAATGAGCAGTTCTTC
NA TRBJ2-5 TRBV5-1 once 14 CASSLSNPEETQYF TGCGCCAGCAGCTTGAGTAACCCGGAAGAGACCCAGTACTTC
NA TRBJ2-7 TRBV23-1 NA 15 CASSQREVEPYEQYF TGCGCCAGCAGTCAGCGCGAGGTTGAGCCCTACGAGCAGTACTTC
NA TRBJ2-2 TRBV21-1 NA 20 CASSKRALGCRGTNTGELFF TGTGCCAGCAGCAAACGGGCTCTTGGCTGTAGGGGAACTAACACCGGGGAGCTGTTTTTT
TRBD1 TRBJ2-7 TRBV19 NA 14 CASSRGQGAYEQYF TGTGCCAGTAGTAGGGGACAGGGGGCCTACGAGCAGTACTTC
NA TRBJ2-5 TRBV5-1 once 13 CASSLGRQETQYF TGCGCCAGCAGCTTGGGGCGGCAAGAGACCCAGTACTTC